The 27 T cell receptor beta chains given below trace back to one sample, sequenced in a study of T cell responses to AZD1222 COVID-19 vaccine. The data were produced by immunoSEQ multiplex PCR, yet TCRdb's version contains in-frame clones alone and is incomplete. This table has 85,000 to 95,000 clones, over 75% appearing once. Specimen: peripheral blood, collected 28 days after the second AZD1222 dose. These receptors were obtained from an adult who received the AZD1222 COVID-19 vaccine.

As DNA, the CDR3 is TGTGCCAGCAGCCCCCTCGGAAGAGGGGCTTTCTTT. The encoded protein is CASSPLGRGAFF. The rearrangement joins TRBV9 to TRBJ1-1; D ambiguous. The CDR3 has 12 amino acids. Trimming took 4 bases from V and 11 from J, leaving 15 bases between them. From germline, CDR1 is SGDLS and CDR2 YYNGEE.

The chain combines TRBV30 with TRBJ2-5; D gene uncertain. Germline loops: CDR1 GTSNPN, CDR2 SVGIG (reference sequence). CDR3 length: 13 amino acids. V was trimmed by 4 bases and J by 5 bases, leaving 14 bases between them. The CDR3 sequence is CAWTSVGRETQYF. The CDR3 DNA reads as TGTGCCTGGACCTCGGTAGGGCGTGAGACCCAGTACTTC.

This chain uses TRBV12-5 with TRBJ1-6; D is perhaps TRBD1 (6 bases). V was clipped by 6 bases and J by 8 bases, with 14 bases between them. Germline-derived CDR1 and CDR2 are LGHNT and FRNRAP. The CDR3 contains 14 residues. CDR3 sequence reads: CASGKGGSYSPLHF. In nucleotides, the CDR3 is TGTGCTAGTGGAAAGGGGGGCAGTTATTCACCCCTCCACTTT.

This rearrangement joins TRBV5-4 to TRBJ1-4; TRBD1 is a possible D gene (5 bases). The germline gives CDR1 SGHNT, CDR2 YYREEE (reference sequence). The V and J ends lost 3 bases and 0 bases respectively, with 9 bases between them. This CDR3 has 15 residues. CDR3 protein: CASSSQAATNEKLFF. CDR3 sequence (DNA): TGTGCCAGCAGCTCACAGGCTGCAACTAATGAAAAACTGTTTTTT.

This sequence joins TRBV10-3 and TRBJ1-1; possible D gene TRBD1, 6 bases. Between the trimmed V and J ends, which lost 2 bases and 6 bases, there was a span of 10 bases. The CDR3 has 13 amino acids. Germline values: CDR1 ENHRY, CDR2 SYGVKD. CDR3 nucleotides: TGTGCCATCAGTGAGCAGGGGTCCGCTGAAGCTTTCTTT. Its protein product is CAISEQGSAEAFF.

The chain joins TRBV27 to TRBJ1-4; D is undetermined. Trimming left V 5 bases short and J 4 bases short, with 11 bases between. This CDR3 has 14 amino acids. Per germline, CDR1 MNHEY and CDR2 SMNVEV (reference sequence). The CDR3, as DNA: TGTGCCAGCAGTCTAGCGGGCCTTAATGAAAAACTGTTTTTT. This encodes CASSLAGLNEKLFF.

V and J are TRBV7-3 and TRBJ2-1; TRBD1 matches 10 bases. Germline CDR1 reads SGHTA; CDR2 reads FQGTGA. V trimming: 11 bases; J trimming: 4 bases; junction bases outside the gene matches: 5. The CDR3 totals 13 residues. CDR3 region: CAQPGQGYNEQFF. The CDR3 DNA is TGTGCCCAACCGGGACAGGGGTACAATGAGCAGTTCTTC.

This clone was seen a single time. CDR3 protein: CASSQVQGTEAFF. The CDR3 coding sequence is TGCGCCAGCAGCCAAGTGCAGGGAACTGAAGCTTTCTTT. The chain couples TRBV4-1 to TRBJ1-1; possibly TRBD1 for D (5 bases). Germline V lookup: CDR1 MGHRA, CDR2 YSYEKL. The length of the CDR3 is 13 residues. The V gene lost 1 base and the J gene lost 5 bases, with 8 bases spanning the gap.

The chain recombines TRBV28 with TRBJ1-1, with no clear D. Germline V lookup: CDR1 MDHEN, CDR2 SYDVKM. Trimming removed 6 bases from V and 3 bases from J, with 8 bases in between. The CDR3 runs 12 residues. CDR3 nucleotides: TGTGCCAGCAGGTCGGGTGACACTGAAGCTTTCTTT. This sequence encodes CASRSGDTEAFF.

The chain is built from TRBV5-4 and TRBJ2-7; possible D gene TRBD2, 5 bases. V lost 0 bases and J 0 bases, leaving 7 bases between the germline ends. Germline assignment: CDR1 SGHNT and CDR2 YYREEE (reference sequence). The CDR3 length is 14 residues. The CDR3 sequence is CASSLDRGSYEQYF. The CDR3 region has the DNA TGTGCCAGCAGCTTGGACCGGGGCTCCTACGAGCAGTACTTC.

This chain uses TRBV5-1 with TRBJ2-7; possibly TRBD2 for D (7 bases). The CDR3 runs 11 residues. CDR1 and CDR2 (germline): SGHRS, YFSETQ. V was shortened by 5 bases and J by 6 bases, with 9 bases between the two germline ends. The CDR3 protein is CASSGGAEQYF. The CDR3 DNA reads TGCGCCAGCAGTGGGGGGGCCGAGCAGTACTTC.

This chain joins TRBV7-2 and TRBJ1-3, with D perhaps matching TRBD1 (6 bases). Germline loops: CDR1 SGHTA, CDR2 FQGNSA. There are 15 residues in the CDR3. V lost 4 bases and J lost 2, with 12 bases in between. The CDR3 DNA sequence: TGTGCCAGCAGCTGGGGGGCAGGGACTGGAAACACCATATATTTT. Protein product: CASSWGAGTGNTIYF.

The rearrangement uses TRBV11-2 and TRBJ1-2; D may be TRBD1 (5 bases). The CDR3 consists of 17 residues. Trimming shortened V by 0 bases and J by 2 bases, and 16 bases separated the two germline ends. CDR1 and CDR2 (germline): SGHAT, FQNNGV. CDR3 DNA: TGTGCCAGCAGCTTAGATTCAGTACAGGCGGGGAACTATGGCTACACCTTC. It specifies CASSLDSVQAGNYGYTF.

This clone was detected only a few times. V usage is TRBV11-2 and J usage is TRBJ1-4; 8 nucleotides align to TRBD1. V was pared by 4 bases and J by 0 bases, with 4 bases of the junction left unmatched. Germline values: CDR1 SGHAT, CDR2 FQNNGV. The CDR3 spans 16 residues. As DNA, the CDR3 is TGTGCCAGCAGCTCGGGGGACAGGACAACTAATGAAAAACTGTTTTTT. Encoded protein: CASSSGDRTTNEKLFF.

The chain is built from TRBV7-2 and TRBJ1-1, with D tentatively TRBD1 (6 bases). With 1 base removed from V and 8 bases from J, the gap between germline ends came to 14 bases. This CDR3 spans 14 amino acids. The germline gives CDR1 SGHTA, CDR2 FQGNSA. This chain's CDR3 is CASSLGIQGGEAFF. CDR3 sequence (DNA): TGTGCCAGCAGCTTAGGTATACAGGGCGGGGAAGCTTTCTTT.

At least ten counts were recorded for this clone. This rearrangement joins TRBV7-9 to TRBJ2-2; the D is unclear. The CDR3 is 13 amino acids. V was shortened by 0 bases and J by 5 bases, with 4 bases between the two germline ends. Germline values: CDR1 SEHNR, CDR2 FQNEAQ (reference sequence). CDR3 bases: TGTGCCAGCAGCTTAGCCGGGACCGGGGAGCTGTTTTTT. Protein: CASSLAGTGELFF. The full variable domain, completed using reference TRBV7-9 and TRBJ2-2, is DTGVSQNPRHKITKRGQNVTFRCDPISEHNRLYWYRQTLGQGPEFLTYFQNEAQLEKSRLLSDRFSAERPKGSFSTLEIQRTEQGDSAMYLCASSLAGTGELFFGEGSRLTVL.

The V gene is TRBV30, the J gene TRBJ2-7; D remains unclear. The CDR3 loop spans 11 amino acids. Trimming removed 4 bases at V and 0 bases at J, with 4 bases between. In germline, CDR1 is GTSNPN, CDR2 SVGIG (reference sequence). This CDR3 reads CAWTSSYEQYF. The CDR3 bases are TGTGCCTGGACATCCTCCTACGAGCAGTACTTC.

The chain is built from TRBV19 and TRBJ2-7; the D is unclear. Deletions cut 3 bases from V and 5 bases from J, with 14 bases between. The CDR3 is 14 amino acids. CDR1 and CDR2 (germline): LNHDA, SQIVND (reference sequence). The CDR3 DNA follows: TGTGCCAGTAGTATTGAAGGTCCCCGGGACGAGCAGTACTTC. This codes for CASSIEGPRDEQYF. The full variable domain, rest sourced from reference TRBV19 and TRBJ2-7, is DGGITQSPKYLFRKEGQNVTLSCEQNLNHDAMYWYRQDPGQGLRLIYYSQIVNDFQKGDIAEGYSVSREKKESFPLTVTSAQKNPTAFYLCASSIEGPRDEQYFGPGTRLTVT.

The V and J genes are TRBV7-6 and TRBJ1-4, with D perhaps TRBD1 (5 bases). Trimming pared 1 base from V and 4 bases from J, leaving 10 bases between. The CDR3 is made up of 15 amino acids. Germline V lookup: CDR1 SGHVS, CDR2 FNYEAQ. Here the CDR3 reads CASSLDSGVNEKLFF. The DNA for the CDR3 is TGTGCCAGCAGCTTAGATTCGGGGGTTAATGAAAAACTGTTTTTT.

This clone appeared a single time. The V and J genes are TRBV4-1 and TRBJ2-5; 7 nucleotides match TRBD1. CDR3 size: 16 residues. The trim removed 1 base at V and 2 bases at J, leaving 7 bases unmatched. The V gene's germline CDR1 is MGHRA and CDR2 YSYEKL. CDR3 coding DNA: TGCGCCAGCAGCCAAGTTCTCGGGACAGCACAAGAGACCCAGTACTTC. Translating gives CASSQVLGTAQETQYF.

Here the CDR3 DNA reads TGTGCCAGCAATTCAAACATAAGGGGAGGGGATTTTACCTTC. This translates into CASNSNIRGGDFTF. The genes are TRBV2 and TRBJ1-2; D may be TRBD1 (5 bases). The V end was cut by 7 bases, the J end by 14 bases, with 26 bases between. CDR1 is SNHLY, CDR2 FYNNEI, per germline. The CDR3 contains 14 residues.

The chain is built from TRBV20-1 and TRBJ1-1; TRBD1 might be the D (5 bases). CDR1 is DFQATT and CDR2 is SNEGSKA in the germline V gene (reference sequence). Trimming removed 5 bases from V and 5 bases from J, with 9 bases in between. This CDR3 comprises 11 residues. The CDR3: CSAWGGTEAFF. The CDR3 DNA reads as TGCAGTGCTTGGGGGGGGACTGAAGCTTTCTTT.

V gene TRBV15 combines with J gene TRBJ2-1, with 9 bases lining up with TRBD2. From germline, CDR1 is LNHNV and CDR2 YYDKDF (reference sequence). The J segment lost 9 bases and the V segment lost 4 bases, leaving 10 bases of the junction unmatched. CDR3 size: 15 residues. CDR3 loop: CATSIRAGGWSEQFF. DNA for the CDR3: TGTGCCACCAGCATCCGGGCGGGGGGGTGGAGTGAGCAGTTCTTC.

This chain connects TRBV6-6 to TRBJ1-4, with a possible D match to TRBD1 (6 bases). Germline V lookup: CDR1 MNHNY, CDR2 SVGAGI (reference sequence). The CDR3 has 16 residues. The V end lost 6 bases, the J end lost 0 bases, and 14 bases lay between the germline ends. For the CDR3, the DNA is TGTGCCAGCAGGGACTTTGGGGGCTCAACTAATGAAAAACTGTTTTTT. Translating it yields CASRDFGGSTNEKLFF.

The chain has TRBV28 and TRBJ1-2; D is unclear. Germline assignment: CDR1 MDHEN and CDR2 SYDVKM. V lost 7 bases and J 2 bases, leaving 20 bases between the germline ends. The CDR3 contains 16 residues. The DNA for the CDR3 is TGTGCCAGCACTGATCCAGACGGTTCACTAAACTATGGCTACACCTTC. Protein: CASTDPDGSLNYGYTF.

This rearrangement joins TRBV11-3 to TRBJ2-7; D unclear. V lost 3 bases to trimming and J lost 2 bases, with 5 bases between them. The CDR3 is 12 residues long. CDR1 and CDR2 from the germline V gene are SGHNT and YENEEA. The CDR3 DNA is TGTGCCAGCAGCTTCACCACCTACGAGCAGTACTTC. It codes for CASSFTTYEQYF.

The chain combines TRBV7-9 with TRBJ1-1, with D unclear. The CDR3 has 14 amino acids. V was cut by 1 base and J by 1 base, with 7 bases left in between. CDR1 and CDR2 (germline): SEHNR, FQNEAQ (reference sequence). CDR3: CASSLGFTNTEAFF. The DNA for the CDR3 is TGTGCCAGCAGCTTAGGATTCACGAACACTGAAGCTTTCTTT.